This T cell receptor (beta chain) was captured in a study of T cells after yellow fever vaccination (dated by TCRdb to about 2019). Notes on the research overall: The SMART-Seq v4 Ultra Low Input RNA kit was used to prepare libraries from fractions with low cell numbers. To follow T-cell clones before and after both primary and booster YFV17D yellow fever vaccination, bulk TCR alpha and beta repertoires underwent longitudinal sequencing. Blood was drawn at multiple timepoints before and after primary and secondary immunization, with bulk PBMC replicates and cell subsets isolated. Two healthy male donors made up the cohort, one aged 18 to 29 years and the other aged 30 to 40 years. The paper's findings and limits, for the study overall: After the booster, most clones that had expanded after primary vaccination were detected again (nearly 97% of CD4 and around 88% of CD8), suggesting broad maintenance of memory. The secondary T-cell response was found to be weaker but faster than the primary response, with a peak reached on day 5 rather than on day 15. The study included only two donors, which limits how far the findings can be generalized. Computational filtering was required because FACS-sorted repertoires could contain abundant contaminating clonotypes from the bulk population. A small fraction of clonotypes showed up in both the CD4 and CD8 compartments, probably as a result of convergent recombination.

The treatment or condition label of this sample denotes: live attenuated yellow fever vaccine strain. A standard Ficoll-Paque protocol was used to isolate PBMCs from peripheral blood. CD4 and CD8 T-cell fractions were isolated with Dynabeads CD4 and CD8 positive selection kits. TriZol was used to extract RNA from bulk PBMCs, CD4 and CD8 fractions, and dextramer-positive and dextramer-negative fractions. Sequenced on an Illumina NovaSeq 6000. TCR cDNA was made using 5'RACE template switching, a step that added a universal primer site and unique molecular identifiers. cDNA synthesis was primed from both the TCR alpha and TCR beta constant segments. Library amplification involved two PCR steps, and the second step added sample barcodes and sequencing adapters. Sequencing of the libraries was done on either Illumina HiSeq 2500 (2x100 bp) or NovaSeq (2x150 bp). The study's own analysis went as follows. MIGEC was used to demultiplex reads and collapse the reads into UMI consensus sequences, and MiXCR was used for V(D)J alignment. Vaccine-responding clonotypes were defined with edgeR using replicate PBMC samples, requiring FDR below 0.01 and a log2 fold change above 5 up to day 15. CD4 or CD8 identity was assigned to each bulk clonotype according to whether the clonotype was present at higher abundance in the sequenced CD4 repertoire or the sequenced CD8 repertoire. In-frame beta chains were kept once TCRdb had trimmed the public reads at Q25 with fastp and called clones with MiXCR. Under each unique CDR3 protein, matching rows form one entry showing the most common genes and DNA. TCRdb, not the original authors, processed these V and J calls. The sample table records just over 250,000 distinct CDR3 sequences; about 5.2% of these occur just once. The ten largest clonotypes hold around 3.5% of the sample.

This clonotype has ten or more counts. The target of this receptor is not known. The input lacks base qualities; no much larger clone sits a single base away. Here V drops 5 bases and J drops 1 base, and the junction holds 11 bases not matched to any gene. Its CDR3 holds 18 amino acids, cysteine through phenylalanine. Left in the record is the CDR3 DNA by itself, 54 bases read in frame from the first base. The sequence links TRBV12-3 or TRBV12-4 to TRBJ2-3; TRBD2 fits 11 bases in the junction. The sequence derives from a man aged 18 to 29 who received the YFV17D yellow fever vaccine. The sequencing used CD4+ T cells sorted from PBMCs, collected on the day of the yellow fever booster vaccination. For the CDR3, the sequence is CASSPFRTSGLGTDTQYF. The DNA reads as follows: TGTGCCAGCAGTCCTTTCCGGACTAGCGGGCTCGGCACAGATACGCAGTATTTT.